The 19 T cell receptor beta chains below all came from one sample that was sequenced in a study of tumor and adjacent non-tumor tissue in lung cancer. No cell sorting was done before RNA was extracted from the tissue. Distant lung tissue was collected more than 3 cm away from the tumor edge. The library came from three nested PCR rounds adapted from ARM-PCR protocols. TCRdb reanalysed the multiplex PCR reads using MiXCR and keeps one entry per CDR3 protein. The table has 45,000 to 65,000 distinct CDR3 sequences, 74% seen once. Sequenced sample: distant non-tumor lung tissue. These receptors came from a woman aged 60 to 75 with non-small cell lung cancer.

The rearrangement links TRBV11-3 to TRBJ2-3; 9 positions match TRBD2. This CDR3 is built from 16 residues. Germline values: CDR1 SGHNT, CDR2 YENEEA. Unmatched junction bases numbered 10, after V lost 6 bases and J lost 3 bases. The CDR3 nucleotides are TGTGCCAGCAGGCCAGGCCTAGCGGGGTCAACAGATACGCAGTATTTT. Translation: CASRPGLAGSTDTQYF.

Comments on this clonotype: This is likely a read error, given that the CDR3 carries no conserved phenylalanine or tryptophan at its end. The rearrangement joins TRBV7-3 to TRBJ2-3; D uncertain. Germline CDR1 and CDR2: SGHTA and FQGTGA. Trimming removed 2 bases at V and 1 base at J, with 7 bases between. The CDR3 runs 14 residues. The CDR3 coding sequence is TGTGCCAGCAGCTTATCGAGACGCACAGATACGCAGTATTCT. This encodes CASSLSRRTDTQYS.

The rearrangement links TRBV29-1 to TRBJ2-1, with 7 bases fitting TRBD1. Germline V CDR1 and CDR2: SQVTM, ANQGSEA. The CDR3 extends over 14 amino acids. J was trimmed by 6 bases and V by 6 bases; bases with no gene match: 11. The CDR3 here is CSVGSGGWGNEQFF. The DNA for the CDR3 is TGCAGCGTGGGTTCAGGGGGATGGGGCAATGAGCAGTTCTTC.

This clonotype came up once. V and J are TRBV12-3 or TRBV12-4 and TRBJ2-7; TRBD2 is a possible D gene (7 bases). There are 15 residues in the CDR3. Trimming cost V 4 bases and J 3 bases, with 16 bases left between them. The CDR3 loop is CASSSYGGQFYEQYF. The CDR3 DNA is TGTGCCAGCAGTTCTTACGGGGGGCAATTCTACGAGCAGTACTTC.

The chain has TRBV12-3 or TRBV12-4 and TRBJ2-7; the D gene is possibly TRBD1 (5 bases). Trimming stripped 8 bases from V and 3 bases from J, with 17 bases between. The CDR3 covers 14 residues. The CDR3 region has the DNA TGTGCCAGCGGGAACCTAGACAGACTCTACGAGCAGTACTTC. This encodes CASGNLDRLYEQYF.

On this clonotype itself: This is likely a read error, given that the CDR3 carries no conserved phenylalanine or tryptophan at its end. Because the CDR3's place on the DNA is in doubt, the DNA is left out and the CDR3 is given as listed by TCRdb. The chain has TRBV11-2 and TRBJ1-1. In germline, CDR1 is SGHAT, CDR2 FQNNGV. The CDR3 is 13 amino acids in total, end residues counted. The CDR3 sequence is CASSLDGYTEVFV.

To note about this clonotype: No conserved phenylalanine or tryptophan ends this CDR3, so it is likely a read error. The chain uses TRBV6-2 or TRBV6-3 and TRBJ2-1; 11 positions match TRBD1. CDR1 MNHEY and CDR2 SVGEGT come from the germline V gene. This CDR3 comprises 14 residues. Germline trimming cut 8 bases from V and 5 bases from J; bases unmatched to any gene: 5. This CDR3 is CASSGTGGNNEQFL. CDR3 DNA sequence: TGTGCCAGCTCCGGGACAGGGGGAAACAATGAGCAGTTCCTC.

In the case of this clonotype: One end of the junction fails to match germline, which may point to a read error. The V call is TRBV29-1, the J call TRBJ2-5, with D perhaps matching TRBD2 (5 bases). This CDR3 region has 14 residues. Germline V gene data show CDR1 as SQVTM and CDR2 as ANQGSEA. CDR3 coding DNA: TGCAGCATTGAAGCCGAGGAACCGGGGGAGACCCAGTACTTC. Protein product: CSIEAEEPGETQYF.

This clonotype was seen ten or more times. This chain connects TRBV28 to TRBJ2-2; 7 nucleotides agree with TRBD1. Trimming cost V 8 bases and J 4 bases; bases outside gene matches: 7. The CDR3 totals 14 residues. Germline-derived CDR1 and CDR2 are MDHEN and SYDVKM. The CDR3 sequence: CASLDREVTGELFF. DNA for the CDR3: TGTGCCAGCCTAGACAGGGAAGTCACCGGGGAGCTGTTTTTT.

This clonotype came up once. Because it lacks the conserved phenylalanine or tryptophan at the end, this CDR3 is likely a read error. This rearrangement joins TRBV20-1 to TRBJ1-1, with no clear D. Per the germline V gene, CDR1 is DFQATT and CDR2 is SNEGSKA (reference sequence). The V end lost 3 bases, the J end lost 0 bases, and 8 bases lay between the germline ends. The CDR3 consists of 13 residues. The CDR3 coding sequence is TGCAGTGCTAGTTCAGATATGAACACTGAAGCTTTCTAT. Translated, it gives CSASSDMNTEAFY.

With regard to this clonotype: Because the CDR3 is missing its conserved closing phenylalanine or tryptophan, this is likely a read error. This rearrangement joins TRBV29-1 to TRBJ2-5, with D hard to call. This CDR3 region has 15 residues. Germline assignment: CDR1 SQVTM and CDR2 ANQGSEA. The V and J ends lost 5 bases and 2 bases respectively, with 18 bases between them. The CDR3 coding sequence is TGCAGCGTTAGCATCTTGCTGGGTGGGCAAGAGACCCAGTACTAC. It translates to CSVSILLGGQETQYY.

J is TRBJ1-2 and V is TRBV20-1; 7 bases map to TRBD1. Trimming removed 5 bases from V and 4 bases from J; junction bases left unmatched: 7. Germline CDR1 and CDR2: DFQATT and SNEGSKA (reference sequence). This CDR3 has 13 residues. CDR3 loop: CSADNRGLYGYTF. In DNA, the CDR3 is TGCAGTGCTGACAACAGGGGTCTCTATGGCTACACCTTC.

Turning to this clonotype: A read error may account for a junction end that differs from germline. CDR3 in DNA: TGCGCCAGCAGTGAGTCCGGGAGGGTGAACACTGAACCTTTCTTT. Translation: CASSESGRVNTEPFF. The gene calls are TRBV10-2 and TRBJ1-1; the D is unclear. The length of the CDR3 is 15 residues. CDR1 and CDR2 (germline): WSHSY, SAAADI.

This clonotype was seen ten or more times. This chain joins TRBV12-3 or TRBV12-4 and TRBJ1-6, with D uncertain. CDR3 length: 15 residues. Between the trimmed V and J ends, which lost 6 bases and 7 bases, there was a span of 16 bases. The CDR3 nucleotides are TGTGCCAGCAGCCCCCGCGGACCCAGAAATTCACCCCTCCACTTT. Translating it yields CASSPRGPRNSPLHF.

This clonotype came up many times. The chain combines TRBV28 with TRBJ2-3; D is tentatively TRBD1 or TRBD2 (5 bases each). This CDR3 is built from 18 residues. Trimming removed 3 bases from V and 2 bases from J, with 21 bases in between. In germline, CDR1 is MDHEN, CDR2 SYDVKM. For the CDR3, the DNA is TGTGCCAGCAGTTTCGACCGCCGGGGCTTCGGACTCACAGATACGCAGTATTTT. It specifies CASSFDRRGFGLTDTQYF.

Comments on this clonotype: It may be a read error: a sequence one base away is much more abundant. This chain links TRBV28 with TRBJ2-2; D is undetermined. Trimming took 3 bases from V and 0 from J, leaving 14 bases between them. From germline, CDR1 is MDHEN and CDR2 SYDVKM. This CDR3 contains 17 residues. CDR3 coding DNA: TGTGCCAGCAGTTTCCCTTCTCGAAGGCCGAACACCGGGGAGCTGTTTTTT. Protein: CASSFPSRRPNTGELFF. Complete variable domain (other parts from reference TRBV28 and TRBJ2-2): DVKVTQSSRYLVKRTGEKVFLECVQDMDHENMFWYRQDPGLGLRLIYFSYDVKMKEKGDIPEGYSVSREKKERFSLILESASTNQTSMYLCASSFPSRRPNTGELFFGEGSRLTVL.

This clonotype was counted a single time. The CDR3 does not close with the conserved phenylalanine or tryptophan, likely indicating a read error. It is unclear where the CDR3 begins or ends on the DNA, so no DNA is shown, and the CDR3 is as TCRdb lists it. CDR3 in amino acids: CSGGVGGETRYL. The genes are TRBV29-1 and TRBJ2-5; TRBD1 is the table's D call, not checked against the DNA. Germline V gives CDR1 SQVTM, CDR2 ANQGSEA. The CDR3 is 12 amino acids long, termini counted.

In the case of this clonotype: Possible read error: a much larger clone is one base away. V gene TRBV20-1 combines with J gene TRBJ2-1; D may match TRBD1 or TRBD2 (5 bases each). Germline-derived CDR1 and CDR2 are DFQATT and SNEGSKA (reference sequence). The CDR3 runs 11 residues. Trimming stripped 6 bases from V and 6 bases from J, with 9 bases between. The CDR3 reads CSATGPNEQFF. In DNA form, the CDR3 reads TGCAGTGCCACGGGGCCCAATGAGCAGTTCTTC.

A remark on this clonotype: Given a much more abundant clone one base away, this may be a read error. V gene TRBV4-1 combines with J gene TRBJ2-4, with 9 positions matching TRBD2. Germline V gene sequence: CDR1 MGHRA, CDR2 YSYEKL. V lost 4 bases to trimming and J lost 2 bases; unmatched junction nucleotides: 12. This CDR3 has 18 amino acids. The CDR3 sequence is CASSPGPAGGHSKNIQYF. The CDR3 DNA sequence: TGCGCCAGCAGCCCCGGACCAGCGGGAGGCCATTCCAAAAACATTCAGTACTTC.